This T cell receptor beta chain was identified in a study of control samples from healthy donors and cancer patients (dated by TCRdb to 2020 to 2021). Of note for this clone: Its binding antigen is unknown. No base qualities exist here, and no much larger clone lies one base off it.

Library preparation used the immunoSEQ multiplex PCR assay. TCRdb took over this immuneACCESS table, retaining in-frame rearrangements with V and J assigned. Such tables are incomplete; in checked studies, under half of the missing clones stem from an unresolved V gene, and the remainder is unexplained. Recorded for this sample are approximately 82,000 clones; roughly 93% of them occurred a single time. Of the sample, 4.8% falls within the top ten clones. V is pruned by 2 bases and J by 6 bases, leaving 4 bases of the junction without a gene match. The CDR3 covers 14 residues, taking in both the cysteine and the phenylalanine. Solely the CDR3 DNA is kept, with 42 bases framed from the first base. From a lookup of the germline V gene, CDR1 and CDR2 are MNHEY and SVGAGI.

The TCR was taken from a woman between 18 and 29 years old in good health. The sequencing sample was made of blood. The receptor chain draws on TRBV6-5 and TRBJ1-2; 9 bases in the middle match TRBD1. The CDR3 in this case is CASSYPGQGNGYTF. The sequenced DNA is TGTGCCAGCAGTTACCCCGGACAGGGGAATGGCTACACCTTC.